This T cell receptor (beta chain) was obtained from a study of blood T cell repertoires in COVID-19. In the study overall: Sources were T cells, B-cell-depleted T cells, or PBMCs; the material itself was cDNA or gDNA.

Profiled with immunoSEQ multiplex PCR; TCRdb holds only in-frame clones, not every one. The data contain about 200,000 clones, approximately 90% of them singletons. Ages ranged from about 18 to 100 years, with residence in 20 to 30 US areas. Cohort placement rested on clinical history that participants reported themselves. V lost 5 bases to trimming and J lost 1 base, with 17 bases between them. Germline-derived CDR1 and CDR2 are MNHEY and SMNVEV (reference sequence). The CDR3 covers 16 residues. The chain is built from TRBV27 and TRBJ1-1; D is possibly TRBD1 (5 bases). This sequence originates from a woman aged 35 to 49 in a cohort exposed to, infected with or recovered from COVID-19 (not recorded which). The sequenced sample was PBMCs or T cells enriched from blood (not recorded which). The CDR3 coding sequence is TGTGCCAGCAGTCCCTACCAGGGTAGGGGGAACACTGAAGCTTTCTTT. Translating it yields CASSPYQGRGNTEAFF.